Listed below are T cell receptor beta chains from one sample, sequenced in a study of Ad26.COV2.S vaccination and SARS-CoV-2 variants. The protocol was immunoSEQ multiplex PCR, while the TCRdb copy is restricted to in-frame clones and leaves out a portion. The sample has 500,000 or so clones, around nine tenths seen once. The input for sequencing was peripheral blood, taken in a trial of Ad26.COV2.S vaccine versus placebo. These receptors were obtained from a person between 18 and 60 years old who received the Ad26.COV2.S COVID-19 vaccine or a placebo. CDR3s include the opening cysteine and the closing phenylalanine or tryptophan. Fields, in order: V gene, clone size, D gene, J gene, CDR3 DNA, CDR3 protein. D genes are given only for firm matches. Rows give clone size only sometimes, using once, few, many, or a class for an expanded clone.

V: TRBV5-6
size: .
D: .
J: TRBJ2-1
DNA: TGTGCCAGCAGCTTCCCAGGGGTCTCCGTGCACAATGAGCAGTTCTTC
CDR3: CASSFPGVSVHNEQFF

V: TRBV10-2
size: .
D: TRBD2
J: TRBJ2-7
DNA: TGCGCCAGCGCTGCGACTAGCGGGTACGAGCAGTACTTC
CDR3: CASAATSGYEQYF

V: TRBV21-1
size: .
D: .
J: TRBJ1-5
DNA: TGTGCCAGCAATCAGCCCCAGCATTTT
CDR3: CASNQPQHF

V: TRBV19
size: .
D: .
J: TRBJ1-1
DNA: TGTGCCAGTACCTCTCCAGGTTTGAGAGCTTTCTTT
CDR3: CASTSPGLRAFF

V: TRBV4-3
size: .
D: TRBD1
J: TRBJ2-2
DNA: TGCGCCAGCAGCCAAGACATCGGGACAGGGGGTAGCGGGGAGCTGTTTTTT
CDR3: CASSQDIGTGGSGELFF

V: TRBV7-2
size: .
D: .
J: TRBJ1-4
DNA: TGTGCCAGCAGCTTACAGACGCAAAGCTTAGGGGAAAAACTGTTTTTT
CDR3: CASSLQTQSLGEKLFF

V: TRBV20-1
size: .
D: .
J: TRBJ2-1
DNA: TGCAGTGCTAGTTTTAGGGCTACACTGAATGAGCAGTTCTTC
CDR3: CSASFRATLNEQFF

V: TRBV28
size: .
D: .
J: TRBJ1-6
DNA: TGTGCCAGCAGTTTTGTCTTACCGGGGCTAAATTCACCCCTCCACTTT
CDR3: CASSFVLPGLNSPLHF

V: TRBV7-9
size: .
D: .
J: TRBJ2-3
DNA: TGTGCCAGCAGCTTAGTTCAGTGGGGCACAGATACGCAGTATTTT
CDR3: CASSLVQWGTDTQYF

V: TRBV19
size: few
D: TRBD1
J: TRBJ1-2
DNA: TGTGCCAGTAGTTTAACAGGGGGCGACTTTAATGGCTACACCTTC
CDR3: CASSLTGGDFNGYTF

V: TRBV15
size: once
D: .
J: TRBJ1-4
DNA: TGTGCCACCAGCAGAGGGCAGATTAATGAAAAACTGTTTTTT
CDR3: CATSRGQINEKLFF

V: TRBV28
size: .
D: TRBD2
J: TRBJ2-5
DNA: TGTGCCAGCATGCGAGCGGGATTACAAGAGACCCAGTACTTC
CDR3: CASMRAGLQETQYF

V: TRBV5-1
size: .
D: .
J: TRBJ2-3
DNA: TGCGCCAGCAGCTTCGCCACAGATACGCAGTATTTT
CDR3: CASSFATDTQYF

V: TRBV20-1
size: many
D: TRBD2
J: TRBJ2-3
DNA: TGCAGTGCTAGTACCCTTAGCGGGAGGCCGGGTACGCAGTATTTT
CDR3: CSASTLSGRPGTQYF

V: TRBV4-2
size: .
D: TRBD2
J: TRBJ2-3
DNA: TGTGCCAGCAGCCAAGAACAGCGGGAGGTTCCAGATACGCAGTATTTT
CDR3: CASSQEQREVPDTQYF

V: TRBV6-5
size: .
D: .
J: TRBJ2-1
DNA: TGTGCCAGCAGCCGGACGGCTCACTACAATGAGCAGTTCTTC
CDR3: CASSRTAHYNEQFF

V: TRBV7-9
size: .
D: .
J: TRBJ2-1
DNA: TGTGCCAGCAGCTTCCGGGACCCTAACAATGAGCAGTTCTTC
CDR3: CASSFRDPNNEQFF

V: TRBV5-4
size: .
D: .
J: TRBJ1-2
DNA: TGTGCCAGCAGCCCCGGAGGGACCCAAAACTATGGCTACACCTTC
CDR3: CASSPGGTQNYGYTF

V: TRBV7-2
size: .
D: TRBD2
J: TRBJ2-7
DNA: TGTGCCAGCAGCTTAGAAGGGACTAGCGGGAGTTACGAGCAGTACTTC
CDR3: CASSLEGTSGSYEQYF

V: TRBV4-3
size: .
D: .
J: TRBJ2-2
DNA: TGCGCCAGCAGCCAAGACTACAACGGGGAGCTGTTTTTT
CDR3: CASSQDYNGELFF

V: TRBV19
size: .
D: TRBD2
J: TRBJ2-7
DNA: TGTGCCAGTAGTATTGGCGGGAGGTTGTCCTACGAGCAGTACTTC
CDR3: CASSIGGRLSYEQYF

V: TRBV19
size: .
D: .
J: TRBJ2-1
DNA: .
CDR3: CASSISAPGLAGGVHEQFF

V: TRBV3-1/TRBV3-2
size: once
D: .
J: TRBJ2-1
DNA: TGTGCCAGCAGCGCACAAGCGGTCGGGTACAATGAGCAGTTCTTC
CDR3: CASSAQAVGYNEQFF

V: TRBV7-7
size: .
D: .
J: TRBJ1-5
DNA: TGTGCCAGCAGCTTGACAGGATCCCCCAATCAGCCCCAGCATTTT
CDR3: CASSLTGSPNQPQHF

V: TRBV9
size: .
D: .
J: TRBJ2-2
DNA: TGTGCCAGCAGCGTAACCGGGACCCCCACCGGGGAGCTGTTTTTT
CDR3: CASSVTGTPTGELFF

V: TRBV19
size: .
D: .
J: TRBJ1-1
DNA: TGTGCCAGTAGTACCCAGGGGTCGGGCACTGAAGCTTTCTTT
CDR3: CASSTQGSGTEAFF

V: TRBV28
size: .
D: .
J: TRBJ2-5
DNA: TGTGCCAGCGCGGGTGGGACACGGCCGGGTACCCAGTACTTC
CDR3: CASAGGTRPGTQYF

V: TRBV28
size: .
D: .
J: TRBJ2-6
DNA: TGTGCCAGCAGTGCTACGTTATCTGGGGCCAACGTCCTGACTTTC
CDR3: CASSATLSGANVLTF

V: TRBV27
size: .
D: .
J: TRBJ2-1
DNA: TGTGCCAGCAGTACCGGGACCGAAGAATACAATGAGCAGTTCTTC
CDR3: CASSTGTEEYNEQFF

V: TRBV6-6
size: .
D: TRBD2
J: TRBJ2-7
DNA: TGTGCCAGCAGTTTAGGACTAGCGGGAGTTTCCGAGCAGTACTTC
CDR3: CASSLGLAGVSEQYF

V: TRBV9
size: .
D: .
J: TRBJ1-1
DNA: TGTGCCAGCAGCGTAGGTGATGTTGGGGTGAACACTGAAGCTTTCTTT
CDR3: CASSVGDVGVNTEAFF

V: TRBV7-8
size: .
D: .
J: TRBJ2-1
DNA: TGTGCCAGCAGCACATTCCCCCAGGGCGGACGAAGAGGTGAGCAGTTCTTC
CDR3: CASSTFPQGGRRGEQFF

V: TRBV6-5
size: .
D: TRBD1
J: TRBJ1-2
DNA: TGTGCCAGCATCAGGGGGCAAGGCTACACCTTC
CDR3: CASIRGQGYTF

V: TRBV27
size: .
D: .
J: TRBJ1-6
DNA: TGTGCCAGCAGTCCCGGGATCCCTAATTCACCCCTCCACTTT
CDR3: CASSPGIPNSPLHF

V: TRBV20-1
size: .
D: TRBD2
J: TRBJ2-7
DNA: TGCAGTGCTAGTCTGGCGGGAGCTTACGAGCAGTACTTC
CDR3: CSASLAGAYEQYF

V: TRBV7-9
size: .
D: TRBD1
J: TRBJ1-2
DNA: TGTGCCAGCAGCCCGACAGGGGGCGCGGGTGGCTACACCTTC
CDR3: CASSPTGGAGGYTF

V: TRBV10-2
size: .
D: .
J: TRBJ1-1
DNA: TGCGCCAGCAGTGGTTGGGGGATCGGTGAAGCTTTCTTT
CDR3: CASSGWGIGEAFF

V: TRBV4-3
size: .
D: TRBD2
J: TRBJ2-1
DNA: TGCGCCAGCAGCCAGATAGCGGGAGGGGAGCAGTTCTTC
CDR3: CASSQIAGGEQFF

V: TRBV27
size: .
D: .
J: TRBJ1-1
DNA: TGTGCCAGCCACTCAGGGAGATGGGTGACTGAAGCTTTCTTT
CDR3: CASHSGRWVTEAFF

V: TRBV7-9
size: .
D: TRBD2
J: TRBJ2-1
DNA: TGTGCCAGCAGCATTAAAGTCGGGACTAGCAATGAGCAGTTCTTC
CDR3: CASSIKVGTSNEQFF

V: TRBV6-2/TRBV6-3
size: .
D: .
J: TRBJ1-1
DNA: TGTGCCAGCAGTTACTTTGCTGGGGATGAAGCTTTCTTT
CDR3: CASSYFAGDEAFF